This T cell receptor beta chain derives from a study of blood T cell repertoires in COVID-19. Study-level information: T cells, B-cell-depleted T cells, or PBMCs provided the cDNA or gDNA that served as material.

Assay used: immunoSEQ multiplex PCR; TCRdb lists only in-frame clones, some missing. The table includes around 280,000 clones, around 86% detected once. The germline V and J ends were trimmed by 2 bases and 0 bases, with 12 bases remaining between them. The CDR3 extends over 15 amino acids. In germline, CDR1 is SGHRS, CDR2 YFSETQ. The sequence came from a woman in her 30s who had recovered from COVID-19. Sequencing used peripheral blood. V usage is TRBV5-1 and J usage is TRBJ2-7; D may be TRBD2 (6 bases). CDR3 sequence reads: CASSFSAGSSYEQYF. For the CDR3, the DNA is TGCGCCAGCAGCTTTTCAGCGGGTAGCTCCTACGAGCAGTACTTC. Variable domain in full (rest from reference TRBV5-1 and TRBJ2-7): KAGVTQTPRYLIKTRGQQVTLSCSPISGHRSVSWYQQTPGQGLQFLFEYFSETQRNKGNFPGRFSGRQFSNSRSEMNVSTLELGDSALYLCASSFSAGSSYEQYFGPGTRLTVT.